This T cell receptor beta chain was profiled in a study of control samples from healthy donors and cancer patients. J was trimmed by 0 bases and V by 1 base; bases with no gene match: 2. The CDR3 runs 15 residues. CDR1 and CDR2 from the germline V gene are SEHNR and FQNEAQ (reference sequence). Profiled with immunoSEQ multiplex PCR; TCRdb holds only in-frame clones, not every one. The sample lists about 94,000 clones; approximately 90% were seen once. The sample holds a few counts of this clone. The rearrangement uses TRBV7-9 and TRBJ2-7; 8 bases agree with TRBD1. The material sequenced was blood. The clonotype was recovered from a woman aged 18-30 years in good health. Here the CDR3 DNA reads TGTGCCAGCAGCTTAGGACAGGGGAGCTCCTACGAGCAGTACTTC. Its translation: CASSLGQGSSYEQYF.